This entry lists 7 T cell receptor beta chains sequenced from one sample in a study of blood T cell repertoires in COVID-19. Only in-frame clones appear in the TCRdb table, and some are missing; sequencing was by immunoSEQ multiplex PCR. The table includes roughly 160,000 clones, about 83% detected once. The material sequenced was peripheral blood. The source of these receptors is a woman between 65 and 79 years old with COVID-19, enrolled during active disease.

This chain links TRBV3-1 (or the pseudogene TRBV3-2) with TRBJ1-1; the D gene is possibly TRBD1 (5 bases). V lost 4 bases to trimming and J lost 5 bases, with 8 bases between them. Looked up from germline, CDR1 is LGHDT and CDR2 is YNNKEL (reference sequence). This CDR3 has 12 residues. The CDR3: CASSLGTTEAFF. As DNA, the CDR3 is TGTGCCAGCAGCCTAGGGACTACTGAAGCTTTCTTT.

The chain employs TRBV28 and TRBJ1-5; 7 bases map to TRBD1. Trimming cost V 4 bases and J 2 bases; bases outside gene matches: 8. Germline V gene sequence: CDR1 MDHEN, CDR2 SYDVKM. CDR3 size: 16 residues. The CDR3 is CASSSRQGGGNQPQHF. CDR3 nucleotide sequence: TGTGCCAGCAGTTCCAGACAGGGCGGGGGCAATCAGCCCCAGCATTTT. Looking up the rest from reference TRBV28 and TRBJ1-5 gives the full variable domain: DVKVTQSSRYLVKRTGEKVFLECVQDMDHENMFWYRQDPGLGLRLIYFSYDVKMKEKGDIPEGYSVSREKKERFSLILESASTNQTSMYLCASSSRQGGGNQPQHFGDGTRLSIL.

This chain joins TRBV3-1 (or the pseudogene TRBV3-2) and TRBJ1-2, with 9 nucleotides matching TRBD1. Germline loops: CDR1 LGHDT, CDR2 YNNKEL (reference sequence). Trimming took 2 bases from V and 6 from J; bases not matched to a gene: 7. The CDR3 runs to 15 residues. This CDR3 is CASSQLWGQGDGYTF. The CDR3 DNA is TGTGCCAGCAGCCAACTTTGGGGACAGGGCGATGGCTACACCTTC.

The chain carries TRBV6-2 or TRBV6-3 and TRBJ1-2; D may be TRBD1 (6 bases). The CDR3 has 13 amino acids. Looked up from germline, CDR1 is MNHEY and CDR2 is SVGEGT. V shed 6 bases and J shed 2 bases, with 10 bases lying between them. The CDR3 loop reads CASSSTGNYGYTF. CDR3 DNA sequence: TGTGCCAGCAGCTCCACAGGGAACTATGGCTACACCTTC.

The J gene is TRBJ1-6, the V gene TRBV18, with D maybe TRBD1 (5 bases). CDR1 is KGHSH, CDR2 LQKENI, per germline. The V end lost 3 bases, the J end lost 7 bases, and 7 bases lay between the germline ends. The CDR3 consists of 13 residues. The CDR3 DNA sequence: TGTGCCAGCTCACCCAGGGTAAATTCACCCCTCCACTTT. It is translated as CASSPRVNSPLHF.

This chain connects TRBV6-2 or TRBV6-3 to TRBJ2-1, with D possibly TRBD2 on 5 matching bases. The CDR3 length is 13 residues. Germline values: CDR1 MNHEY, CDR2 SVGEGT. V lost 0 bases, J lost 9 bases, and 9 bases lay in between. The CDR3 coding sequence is TGTGCCAGCAGTTACTCGGAGGCTCGTGAGCAGTTCTTC. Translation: CASSYSEAREQFF.

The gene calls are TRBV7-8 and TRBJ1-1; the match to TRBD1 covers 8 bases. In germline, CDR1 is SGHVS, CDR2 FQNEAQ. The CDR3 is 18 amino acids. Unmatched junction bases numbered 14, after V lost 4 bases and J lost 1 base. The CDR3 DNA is TGTGCCAGCAGCTCACAGATTGGACAGGGAAGTGAGAACACTGAAGCTTTCTTT. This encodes CASSSQIGQGSENTEAFF.